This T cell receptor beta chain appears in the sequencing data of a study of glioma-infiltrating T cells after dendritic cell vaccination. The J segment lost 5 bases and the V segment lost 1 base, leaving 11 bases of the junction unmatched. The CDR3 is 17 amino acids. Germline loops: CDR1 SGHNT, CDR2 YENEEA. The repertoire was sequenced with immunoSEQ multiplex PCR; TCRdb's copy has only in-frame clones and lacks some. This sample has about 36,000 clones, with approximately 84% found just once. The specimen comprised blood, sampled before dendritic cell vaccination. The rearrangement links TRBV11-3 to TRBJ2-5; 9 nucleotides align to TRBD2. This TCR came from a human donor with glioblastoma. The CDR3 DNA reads TGTGCCAGCAGCTTAGTCTTACAGCGGGGGGCTTGGGAGACCCAGTACTTC. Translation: CASSLVLQRGAWETQYF.